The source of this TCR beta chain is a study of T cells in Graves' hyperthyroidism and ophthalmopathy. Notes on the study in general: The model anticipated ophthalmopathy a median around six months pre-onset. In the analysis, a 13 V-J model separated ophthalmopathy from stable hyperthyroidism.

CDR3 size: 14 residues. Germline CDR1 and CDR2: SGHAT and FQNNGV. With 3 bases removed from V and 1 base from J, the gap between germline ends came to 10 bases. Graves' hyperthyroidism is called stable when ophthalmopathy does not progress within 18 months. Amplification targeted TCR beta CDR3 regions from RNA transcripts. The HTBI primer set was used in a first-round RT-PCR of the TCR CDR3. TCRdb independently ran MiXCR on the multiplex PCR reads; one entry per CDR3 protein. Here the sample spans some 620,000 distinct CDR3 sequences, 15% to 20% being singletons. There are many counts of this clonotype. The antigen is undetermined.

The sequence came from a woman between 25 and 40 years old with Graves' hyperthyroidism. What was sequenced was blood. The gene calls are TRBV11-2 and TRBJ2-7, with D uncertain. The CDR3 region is CASSFPEISYEQYF. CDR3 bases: TGTGCCAGCAGCTTTCCAGAGATTTCCTACGAGCAGTACTTC.